This TCR beta chain originates from a study of T cells after posttransplantation cyclophosphamide. Notes on the study in general: Later blood repertoires were often dominated by clones from the donor CD8+ memory compartment. Tissue-infiltrating T cells from skin or gut overlapped little with blood T cells. Recipient CMV seropositivity and CMV reactivation strongly tracked TRB clonality.

The CDR3 totals 12 residues. From germline, CDR1 is SNHLY and CDR2 FYNNEI. V lost 7 bases and J lost 4, with 10 bases in between. Some clones are missing from TCRdb's copy, which holds only in-frame ones; the method was immunoSEQ multiplex PCR. Sampling found about 25,000 clones, none seen once. Many counts were recorded for this clone. Its specificity is not known. The chain is built from TRBV2 and TRBJ1-2; the D gene is possibly TRBD1 (5 bases). The receptor was derived from a man aged 45-65 years in good health, CMV-negative, and a related stem cell transplant donor. Sequenced sample: PBMCs. DNA of the CDR3: TGTGCCAGCAACCCCAGGGTCTATGGCTACACCTTC. Amino acid sequence: CASNPRVYGYTF.